This is a list of T cell receptor beta chains from one sample in a study of long-term antiretroviral therapy in people with HIV. Sequencing was performed with immunoSEQ multiplex PCR; in TCRdb, only in-frame clones are kept and a portion is missing. Counted here are 26,000 or so clones, approximately 84% occurring once; the ten biggest clones make up roughly 0.94%. Specimen: unsorted PBMCs, collected 2 years after starting antiretroviral therapy. The source of these receptors is a man aged 45-65 years with HIV. Each CDR3 is given with its conserved first and last residue. D genes are given only for firm matches. The size field is filled for only some rows; it gives once, few, many or a size class.

clone_size	j_call	d_call	v_call	cdr3_aa	cdr3_nt
-	TRBJ1-2	TRBD1	TRBV30	CAWSNRGGYTF	TGTGCCTGGTCAAACAGGGGTGGCTACACCTTC
-	TRBJ1-1	-	TRBV7-6	CASSLARDIEAFF	TGTGCCAGCAGCTTAGCGCGAGACATCGAAGCTTTCTTT
-	TRBJ1-2	-	TRBV9	CASSSAVNYGYTF	TGTGCCAGCAGCTCAGCAGTTAACTATGGCTACACCTTC
-	TRBJ1-2	-	TRBV9	CASSTSILGTANYGYTF	TGTGCCAGCAGCACTTCCATTCTCGGGACGGCTAACTATGGCTACACCTTC
once	TRBJ2-5	TRBD1	TRBV10-3	CAIGGQGETQYF	TGTGCCATCGGCGGACAGGGAGAGACCCAGTACTTC
once	TRBJ2-7	TRBD2	TRBV28	CASSLGLAGSYEQYF	TGTGCCAGCAGTTTAGGGCTAGCGGGCTCCTACGAGCAGTACTTC
-	TRBJ1-6	-	TRBV6-5	CASSYEWEIDNSPLHF	TGTGCCAGCAGTTACGAGTGGGAGATTGATAATTCACCCCTCCACTTT
-	TRBJ2-1	-	TRBV12-5	CASQKGSSYNEQFF	TGTGCTAGTCAGAAGGGGAGCTCCTACAATGAGCAGTTCTTC
-	TRBJ2-2	-	TRBV6-6	CASSGDTPNTGELFF	TGTGCCAGCAGTGGGGACACCCCGAACACCGGGGAGCTGTTTTTT
-	TRBJ1-5	TRBD1	TRBV6-6	CASSYSGTEGNQPQHF	TGTGCCAGCAGTTATTCCGGGACAGAGGGCAATCAGCCCCAGCATTTT
once	TRBJ2-1	-	TRBV7-6	CASSARGARDNEQFF	TGTGCCAGCAGCGCCAGGGGGGCTAGAGACAATGAGCAGTTCTTC
-	TRBJ2-2	TRBD2	TRBV19	CASSPLWASGLTGELFF	TGTGCCAGTAGTCCCCTTTGGGCTAGCGGGCTTACCGGGGAGCTGTTTTTT
-	TRBJ2-1	-	TRBV14	CASSQVGPSGGNEQFF	TGTGCCAGCAGCCAAGTGGGTCCTAGTGGGGGCAATGAGCAGTTCTTC
-	TRBJ1-1	-	TRBV7-3	CASSLNPAGTEAFF	TGTGCCAGCAGCTTAAATCCGGCGGGGACTGAAGCTTTCTTT
-	TRBJ2-3	-	TRBV19	CASRTIFGESSDTQYF	TGTGCCAGTCGTACAATTTTCGGGGAGTCCTCAGATACGCAGTATTTT
-	TRBJ2-2	TRBD1	TRBV2	CATAPRDRGLTGELFF	TGTGCCACCGCCCCACGGGACAGGGGGCTCACCGGGGAGCTGTTTTTT
-	TRBJ2-7	TRBD2	TRBV19	CASSPGGTYEQYF	TGTGCCAGTAGTCCGGGAGGGACCTACGAGCAGTACTTC
-	TRBJ2-1	TRBD2	TRBV27	CASSFVWASGYNEQFF	TGTGCCAGCAGTTTCGTATGGGCTAGCGGTTACAATGAGCAGTTCTTC
-	TRBJ2-5	TRBD2	TRBV5-4	CASSQLGGQETQYF	TGTGCCAGCAGCCAACTGGGAGGGCAGGAGACCCAGTACTTC
-	TRBJ2-7	-	TRBV23-1	CASSHLTGICSYEQYF	TGCGCCAGCAGTCATCTAACAGGGATCTGCTCCTACGAGCAGTACTTC
-	TRBJ1-5	-	TRBV6-6	CASSYSRGSNQPQHF	TGTGCCAGCAGTTACTCAAGGGGTAGCAATCAGCCCCAGCATTTT
-	TRBJ2-4	-	TRBV7-2	CASSLTGTQNIQYF	TGTGCCAGCAGCTTAACGGGAACCCAAAACATTCAGTACTTC
-	TRBJ2-3	-	TRBV7-2	CASSLLAYSTDTQYF	TGTGCCAGCAGCTTACTGGCGTATAGCACAGATACGCAGTATTTT
-	TRBJ2-3	TRBD2	TRBV7-2	CASSQSGGTDTQYF	TGTGCCAGCAGCCAATCGGGGGGGACAGATACGCAGTATTTT
-	TRBJ2-7	-	TRBV7-9	CASSLVDPYEQYF	TGTGCCAGCAGCTTAGTGGACCCCTACGAGCAGTACTTC
-	TRBJ1-5	-	TRBV12-5	CASGQGFSNQPQHF	TGTGCTAGTGGTCAAGGGTTTAGCAATCAGCCCCAGCATTTT
few	TRBJ1-2	-	TRBV7-2	CASLTALGGYTF	TGTGCCAGCCTGACAGCCCTTGGTGGCTACACCTTC
-	TRBJ2-7	TRBD2	TRBV9	CASSVAASGSFEQYF	TGTGCCAGCAGCGTAGCAGCTAGCGGGAGTTTCGAGCAGTACTTC
-	TRBJ2-5	TRBD2	TRBV27	CASSLSASGGQETQYF	TGTGCCAGCAGTTTATCGGCTAGCGGGGGCCAAGAGACCCAGTACTTC
-	TRBJ2-3	TRBD2	TRBV5-4	CAGQRPGRDTQYF	TGTGCCGGCCAACGTCCCGGGAGGGATACGCAGTATTTT
-	TRBJ1-1	-	TRBV6-6	CASSTRENTEAFF	TGTGCCAGCAGTACCCGGGAGAACACTGAAGCTTTCTTT
-	TRBJ2-1	TRBD1	TRBV27	CASSSSTRDSLYNEQFF	TGTGCCAGCAGTTCGTCGACCCGGGACAGCCTCTACAATGAGCAGTTCTTC
-	TRBJ1-1	-	TRBV5-8	CASSLGGEAFF	TGTGCCAGCAGCCTGGGCGGGGAAGCTTTCTTT
-	TRBJ2-7	-	TRBV28	CASSLYQGGGEQYF	TGTGCCAGCAGTTTATACCAGGGCGGTGGGGAGCAGTACTTC
-	TRBJ1-1	TRBD1	TRBV7-3	CASSPHRGTEAFF	TGTGCCAGCAGCCCCCACAGGGGTACTGAAGCTTTCTTT
once	TRBJ2-1	-	TRBV29-1	CSVDLHRAMRRNEQFF	TGCAGCGTTGACCTCCACAGGGCAATGAGGAGGAATGAGCAGTTCTTC
-	TRBJ2-7	-	TRBV11-3	CASSTYSSYEQYF	TGTGCCAGCAGTACATACTCCTCCTACGAGCAGTACTTC
few	TRBJ2-4	TRBD1	TRBV5-6	CASSLRPGGENIQYF	TGTGCCAGCAGCTTGCGGCCAGGGGGAGAGAACATTCAGTACTTC
-	TRBJ1-2	-	TRBV11-3	CASSLDRRSHYGYTF	TGTGCCAGCAGCTTAGATCGCAGGAGCCACTATGGCTACACCTTC
once	TRBJ1-3	-	TRBV5-6	CASNQGAGNTIYF	TGTGCCAGCAACCAAGGGGCTGGAAACACCATATATTTT
-	TRBJ1-2	-	TRBV28	CASSFTTVNYGYTF	TGTGCCAGCAGTTTCACGACAGTCAACTATGGCTACACCTTC
-	TRBJ2-3	TRBD2	TRBV10-2	CASTRGRADTQYF	TGCGCCAGCACTCGCGGGAGGGCAGATACGCAGTATTTT
-	TRBJ2-1	TRBD2	TRBV19	CASSKTGLAVYNEQFF	TGTGCCAGTAGTAAAACGGGACTAGCGGTCTACAATGAGCAGTTCTTC
-	TRBJ2-1	-	TRBV7-9	CASSLDVGSYNEQFF	TGTGCCAGCAGCTTAGATGTGGGCTCCTACAATGAGCAGTTCTTC
-	TRBJ2-1	TRBD2	TRBV5-1	CASSFGLAGGPNNEQFF	TGCGCCAGCAGCTTCGGACTAGCGGGAGGGCCTAACAATGAGCAGTTCTTC
-	TRBJ1-1	TRBD1	TRBV27	CASSTLWDRHMNTEAFF	TGTGCCAGCAGCACTCTATGGGACAGGCATATGAACACTGAAGCTTTCTTT
-	TRBJ2-3	-	TRBV7-8	CASSLGLRTDTQYF	TGTGCCAGCAGCTTGGGACTCAGGACAGATACGCAGTATTTT
-	TRBJ1-4	TRBD1	TRBV29-1	CSVKTGDIQEKLFF	TGCAGCGTTAAAACAGGGGATATACAGGAAAAACTGTTTTTT
-	TRBJ2-4	TRBD1	TRBV6-6	CASRDRVNIQYF	TGTGCCAGCAGAGACAGGGTTAACATTCAGTACTTC
-	TRBJ1-5	-	TRBV27	CASRGRGGGDQPQHF	TGTGCCAGCAGGGGTAGGGGTGGGGGTGATCAGCCCCAGCATTTT
-	TRBJ2-2	-	TRBV19	CASRRQNTGELFF	TGTGCCAGTAGAAGACAGAACACCGGGGAGCTGTTTTTT
-	TRBJ2-1	-	TRBV7-3	CASSAQASSGEQFF	TGTGCCAGCAGCGCCCAAGCTTCTTCTGGGGAGCAGTTCTTC
-	TRBJ2-3	-	TRBV6-5	CASSFRELDTDTQYF	TGTGCCAGCAGCTTCAGGGAGTTGGACACAGATACGCAGTATTTT
once	TRBJ2-2	TRBD1	TRBV4-3	CASSQPGQGRAGLFF	TGCGCCAGCAGCCAGCCGGGACAGGGGCGCGCGGGGCTGTTTTTT
-	TRBJ1-6	TRBD1	TRBV6-1	CASSAGQGIVSYNSPLHF	TGTGCCAGCAGTGCGGGACAGGGGATAGTTTCCTATAATTCACCCCTCCACTTT